Shown below are 9 T cell receptor beta chains from a single sample sequenced in a study of regulatory T cells in long-lasting Graves disease. Combining iRepertoire HTBI primers with Arm-PCR of CDR3 regions, the authors built TCR beta libraries. A single record per CDR3 protein comes from TCRdb applying MiXCR to the multiplex PCR reads. The top ten clones hold 20% to 25% of a sample with about 350,000 distinct CDR3 sequences, around 16% of them seen once. Described time point: newly diagnosed GD, antithyroid drugs for less than 3 months. TCR sequences were obtained from RNA taken from PBMCs. The sample also formed part of further work on T cells in Graves' hyperthyroidism and ophthalmopathy.

The sequencing used peripheral blood mononuclear cells (PBMCs), collected at new diagnosis, from a patient treated with antithyroid drugs. These receptors came from a woman younger than 35 with Graves disease.

This clonotype appeared a few times. The CDR3 region is CSASRLEGNNSPLHF. CDR3 nucleotides: TGCAGTGCTAGCAGGCTGGAGGGTAATAATTCACCCCTCCACTTT. V gene TRBV20-1 combines with J gene TRBJ1-6; D not certain. Trimming left V 3 bases short and J 5 bases short, with 14 bases between. CDR1 and CDR2 from the germline V gene are DFQATT and SNEGSKA (reference sequence). The CDR3 contains 15 residues.

V and J are TRBV6-2 or TRBV6-3 and TRBJ2-7; D is unclear. The CDR3 sequence is 16 residues long. Trimming took 5 bases from V and 6 from J, leaving 23 bases between them. Germline lookup yields CDR1 MNHEY and CDR2 SVGEGT. CDR3 loop: CASSTQDGVLRSEQYF. As DNA, the CDR3 is TGTGCCAGCAGTACCCAGGACGGAGTCCTACGATCCGAGCAGTACTTC.

This clonotype has just a few counts. Here the CDR3 DNA reads TGCAGCGTTCTGGAGGGTTTTGCTTTCTTT. Translated, it gives CSVLEGFAFF. The chain recombines TRBV29-1 with TRBJ1-1; no definite D call. The V and J ends lost 5 bases and 11 bases respectively, with 12 bases between them. The CDR3 contains 10 residues. Germline V gives CDR1 SQVTM, CDR2 ANQGSEA.

This clonotype occurred a few times. The rearrangement uses TRBV20-1 and TRBJ2-5, with 9 positions matching TRBD1. Germline loops: CDR1 DFQATT, CDR2 SNEGSKA (reference sequence). This CDR3 is 13 amino acids long. The junction had 6 bases not matched to a gene; V was cut back by 6 bases and J by 4 bases. The DNA of the CDR3 is TGCAGTGCAATTGGACAGGGGAGAGAGACCCAGTACTTC. Translation gives CSAIGQGRETQYF.

This clonotype has just a few counts. One base away lies a much larger clone, so this may be a sequencing read error. The V and J genes are TRBV20-1 and TRBJ2-1, with D unclear. V was clipped by 0 bases and J by 7 bases, with 16 bases between them. CDR1 DFQATT and CDR2 SNEGSKA come from the germline V gene (reference sequence). CDR3 size: 15 residues. The CDR3 DNA reads as TGCAGTGCTAGAGATCCGGGTGGAATCTGGAATGAGCAGTTCTTC. Translated: CSARDPGGIWNEQFF.

This rearrangement joins TRBV11-1 to TRBJ2-1; the match to TRBD2 covers 9 bases. CDR3 length: 14 residues. Germline V gene sequence: CDR1 SGHAT, CDR2 FQDESV (reference sequence). V shed 3 bases, J shed 8 bases, and the junction held 5 bases outside the gene matches. In nucleotides, the CDR3 is TGTGCCAGCAGCTTTAGCGGGAGTTGGTATGAGCAGTTCTTC. Protein sequence: CASSFSGSWYEQFF.

This clonotype showed up just once. V and J are TRBV27 and TRBJ2-5, with 16 bases lining up with TRBD2. The J segment lost 2 bases and the V segment lost 4 bases, leaving 7 bases of the junction unmatched. CDR1 MNHEY and CDR2 SMNVEV come from the germline V gene (reference sequence). The CDR3 has 18 amino acids. The CDR3 coding sequence is TGTGCCAGCAGTTGGGGACTAGCGGGAGGGAAAAATCAAGAGACCCAGTACTTC. This encodes CASSWGLAGGKNQETQYF.

As for this clonotype: With only one base between it and a far larger clone, this is likely a read error. The rearrangement uses TRBV5-1 and TRBJ2-5, with D possibly matching TRBD1 (5 bases). V was clipped by 0 bases and J by 11 bases, with 23 bases between them. This CDR3 is built from 16 residues. The germline V gene encodes CDR1 SGHRS and CDR2 YFSETQ. CDR3: CASSLEQTVRTNEQYF. CDR3 bases: TGCGCCAGCAGCTTGGAACAGACAGTTCGGACCAATGAGCAGTACTTC.

The CDR3 DNA sequence: TGTGCCAGCAGTTGGGCTAGCGGTAGCACAGATACGCAGTATTTT. This translates into CASSWASGSTDTQYF. The chain recombines TRBV27 with TRBJ2-3; TRBD2 agrees at 7 bases. Trimming took 4 bases from V and 0 from J; bases not matched to a gene: 4. Germline CDR1 and CDR2: MNHEY and SMNVEV (reference sequence). This CDR3 is built from 15 residues.